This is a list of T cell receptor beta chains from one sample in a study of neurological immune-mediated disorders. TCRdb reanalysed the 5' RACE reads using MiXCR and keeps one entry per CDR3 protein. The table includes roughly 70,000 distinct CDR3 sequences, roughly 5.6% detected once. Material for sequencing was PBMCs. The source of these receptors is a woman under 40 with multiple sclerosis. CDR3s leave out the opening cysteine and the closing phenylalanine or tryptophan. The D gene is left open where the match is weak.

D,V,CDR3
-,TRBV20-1,SARPTRGGYT
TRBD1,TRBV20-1,SARERGDRVVSPLH
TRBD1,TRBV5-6,ASSAGQLNSPLH
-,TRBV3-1,ASSQGEGLTEAF
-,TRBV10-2,ASSERGEAIY
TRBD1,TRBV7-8,ASSLGRDREFTDTQY
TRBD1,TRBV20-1,SAREGTGLLNQPQN
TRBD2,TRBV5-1,ASSPTAGGPSDTQY
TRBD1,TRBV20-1,SARDLTGGGWLQPQH
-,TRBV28,ASSSGGAGNTIY
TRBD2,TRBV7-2,ASSLERGYTDTQY
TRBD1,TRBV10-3,AISVTGATDTQY
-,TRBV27,ASSSAGSYNEQF
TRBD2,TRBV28,ASSLAGTSPQETQY
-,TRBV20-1,SAQRGNGQETQY
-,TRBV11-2,ASSPRSPLRGTDTQY
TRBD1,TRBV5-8,ASSLTGGNEQF
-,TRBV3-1,ASSQDSARVQH
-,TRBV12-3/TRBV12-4,ASNGPNSPLN
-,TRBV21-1,ASSKGGGGQGNTEAF
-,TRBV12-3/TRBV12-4,ASTNEGLRNQPQH
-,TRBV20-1,SARERQAPSHGYT